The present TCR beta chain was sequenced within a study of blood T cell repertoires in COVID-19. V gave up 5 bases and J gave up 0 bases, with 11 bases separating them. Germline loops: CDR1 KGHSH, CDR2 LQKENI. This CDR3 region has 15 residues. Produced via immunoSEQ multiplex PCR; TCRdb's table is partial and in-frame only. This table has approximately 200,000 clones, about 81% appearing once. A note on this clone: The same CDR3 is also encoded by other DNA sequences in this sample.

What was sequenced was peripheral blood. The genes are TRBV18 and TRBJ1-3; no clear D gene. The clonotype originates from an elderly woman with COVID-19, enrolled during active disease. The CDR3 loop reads CASSGTAVSGNTIYF. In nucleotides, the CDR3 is TGTGCCAGCTCAGGTACAGCCGTCTCTGGAAACACCATATATTTT. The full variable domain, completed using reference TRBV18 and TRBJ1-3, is NAGVMQNPRHLVRRRGQEARLRCSPMKGHSHVYWYRQLPEEGLKFMVYLQKENIIDESGMPKERFSAEFPKEGPSILRIQQVVRGDSAAYFCASSGTAVSGNTIYFGEGSWLTVV.